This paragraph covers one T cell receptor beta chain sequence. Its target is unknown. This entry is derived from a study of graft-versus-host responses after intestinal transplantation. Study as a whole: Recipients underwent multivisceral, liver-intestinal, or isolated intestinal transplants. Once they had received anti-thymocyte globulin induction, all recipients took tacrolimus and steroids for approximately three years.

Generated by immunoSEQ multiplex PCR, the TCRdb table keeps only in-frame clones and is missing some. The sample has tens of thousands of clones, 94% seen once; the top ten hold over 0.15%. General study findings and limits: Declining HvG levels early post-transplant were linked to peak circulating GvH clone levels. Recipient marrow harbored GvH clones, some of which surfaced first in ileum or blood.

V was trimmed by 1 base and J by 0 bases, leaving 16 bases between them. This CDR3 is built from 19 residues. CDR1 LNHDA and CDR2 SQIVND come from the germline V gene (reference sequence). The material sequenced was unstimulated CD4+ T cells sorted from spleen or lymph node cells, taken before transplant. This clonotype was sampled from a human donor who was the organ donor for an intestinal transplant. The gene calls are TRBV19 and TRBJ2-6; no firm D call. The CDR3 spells CASSIAHTSLLSGANVLTF. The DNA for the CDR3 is TGTGCCAGTAGTATAGCACACACCTCGCTGCTCTCTGGGGCCAACGTCCTGACTTTC.